The clone carrying this T cell receptor (beta chain) was detected ten times or more. Its antigen is unidentified. The read finishes 3 residues shy of the CDR3 end, and the germline J gene is used to complete it. These data are taken from a study of T cell clonality in common variable immunodeficiency. The study's findings and limits: Compared with controls, CVID subjects had fewer shared TCRbeta clones. CVID subjects had higher TCRbeta clonality than healthy controls, most marked in about a third.

Sequencing input was equivalent genomic DNA from CVID and controls. TCRdb keeps only in-frame clones here, not all; method: immunoSEQ multiplex PCR. The sample has some 50,000 clones, none seen only once. This CDR3 comprises 15 residues. CDR1 and CDR2 (germline): MNHEY, SVGEGT. V lost 3 bases to trimming and J lost 5 bases, with 16 bases between them. Heparinized whole blood, roughly 5 to 9 ml, came from each donor. Sequences were obtained from peripheral blood mononuclear cells. The chain employs TRBV6-2 or TRBV6-3 and TRBJ2-5, with no clear D. This receptor was obtained from a person aged 18 to 75 in good health. CDR3 in amino acids: CASSYGGAAAETQYF. Partial CDR3 DNA: TGTGCCAGCAGTTATGGCGGAGCTGCCGCGGAGACC.